This T cell receptor (beta chain) was documented in a study of cytomegalovirus exposure and HLA in healthy donors. PCR employed 60 Vbeta and 13 Jbeta primers. Profiling relied on immunoSEQ multiplex PCR, and the TCRdb table lists in-frame clones only, not all of them. The sample consists of under 200,000 clones, 70% to 85% of them appearing once. CDR3 length: 13 amino acids. CDR1 is SNHLY, CDR2 FYNNEI, per germline. Trimming left V 4 bases short and J 6 bases short, with 11 bases between. The sequencing input was PBMCs. The origin of this receptor is a man aged 45-65 years in good health and CMV-seropositive. The chain couples TRBV2 to TRBJ2-3; D call uncertain. The CDR3 DNA sequence: TGTGCCAGCAGTGGTACACAGTGGGATACGCAGTATTTT. Translated: CASSGTQWDTQYF.